These 21 T cell receptor beta chains were sequenced from one sample in a study of blood T cell repertoires in COVID-19. Libraries were prepared by immunoSEQ multiplex PCR; TCRdb keeps only in-frame clonotypes and omits some of them. In the table there are 300,000 to 450,000 clones, roughly 90% of which are singletons. Sequencing input: PBMCs or T cells enriched from blood (not recorded which). These receptors all stem from a woman younger than 45 who had been exposed to COVID-19.

The gene calls are TRBV28 and TRBJ2-5, with TRBD1 matching 7 bases. The CDR3 totals 17 residues. Germline loops: CDR1 MDHEN, CDR2 SYDVKM. V shed 5 bases and J 3 bases; nucleotides not matched to a gene: 15. The CDR3 here is CASSPGLGGRLKETQYF. DNA of the CDR3: TGTGCCAGCAGTCCGGGGCTAGGGGGCCGGTTGAAAGAGACCCAGTACTTC.

On this clone itself: The sample carries other DNA sequences with the same CDR3. This rearrangement joins TRBV28 to TRBJ2-7; the D is unclear. Germline V lookup: CDR1 MDHEN, CDR2 SYDVKM. The CDR3 sequence is 13 residues long. Trimming left V 3 bases short and J 0 bases short, with 6 bases between. CDR3 loop: CASSFWSSYEQYF. The CDR3 nucleotides are TGTGCCAGCAGTTTCTGGAGCTCCTACGAGCAGTACTTC.

V and J are TRBV6-2 or TRBV6-3 and TRBJ1-2; D call uncertain. CDR1 and CDR2 (germline): MNHEY, SVGEGT. V lost 6 bases to trimming and J lost 4 bases, with 9 bases between them. The CDR3 is made up of 12 amino acids. The DNA of the CDR3 is TGTGCCAGCAGCCTTACAAGCTATGGCTACACCTTC. Protein: CASSLTSYGYTF.

The V gene is TRBV6-2 or TRBV6-3, the J gene TRBJ1-2, with 8 bases lining up with TRBD1. The CDR3 has 13 residues. V trimming: 5 bases; J trimming: 8 bases; junction bases outside the gene matches: 7. Looked up from germline, CDR1 is MNHEY and CDR2 is SVGEGT. The CDR3 bases are TGTGCCAGCAGTGAGCCCACAGGGGGGGGCTACACCTTC. This encodes CASSEPTGGGYTF.

This clone was found once. The V gene is TRBV6-1, the J gene TRBJ1-2; 7 bases fit TRBD1. The CDR3 spans 14 residues. CDR1 MNHNS and CDR2 SASEGT come from the germline V gene. J was trimmed by 5 bases and V by 2 bases; bases with no gene match: 5. The CDR3, as DNA: TGTGCCAGCAGTGAAAGGGACAGCGATTATGGCTACACCTTC. It is translated as CASSERDSDYGYTF.

V gene TRBV21-1 combines with J gene TRBJ1-2; the D call of TRBD1 is as the table states it, not checked on the DNA. TRBV21-1 is assigned pseudogene status. CDR3 size: 11 residues. The CDR3, as DNA: TGTGCCAGCAAGGAACAGTATGGCTACACCTTC. This encodes CASKEQYGYTF.

The chain is built from TRBV7-9 and TRBJ2-1, with 12 bases identical to TRBD2. The junction had 11 bases not matched to a gene; V was cut back by 8 bases and J by 6 bases. The germline gives CDR1 SEHNR, CDR2 FQNEAQ (reference sequence). The CDR3 length is 16 residues. The CDR3 protein is CASSGLAGQWTNEQFF. CDR3 in DNA: TGTGCCAGCTCCGGACTAGCGGGACAGTGGACCAATGAGCAGTTCTTC.

This rearrangement joins TRBV7-6 to TRBJ2-3; 10 bases map to TRBD1. CDR3 length: 15 amino acids. Trimming cost V 3 bases and J 5 bases; bases outside gene matches: 5. Germline CDR1 is SGHVS and CDR2 is FNYEAQ. CDR3 region: CASSLGQGKGDTQYF. DNA for the CDR3: TGTGCCAGCAGCTTGGGACAGGGGAAAGGAGATACGCAGTATTTT.

V is TRBV11-2 and J is TRBJ2-5, with TRBD1 matching over 8 bases. The CDR3 sequence is 18 residues long. Germline loops: CDR1 SGHAT, CDR2 FQNNGV. Trimming cost V 5 bases and J 4 bases; bases outside gene matches: 18. The CDR3 DNA reads as TGTGCCAGCAGCCCGCGACTTAAAACAGGGGGTCGGGGAGAGACCCAGTACTTC. This translates into CASSPRLKTGGRGETQYF. The full variable domain, in which reference TRBV11-2 and TRBJ2-5 provide the parts outside the CDR3, is EAGVAQSPRYKIIEKRQSVAFWCNPISGHATLYWYQQILGQGPKLLIQFQNNGVVDDSQLPKDRFSAERLKGVDSTLKIQPAKLEDSAVYLCASSPRLKTGGRGETQYFGPGTRLLVL.

The chain recombines TRBV12-3 or TRBV12-4 with TRBJ1-1; TRBD1 matches 8 bases. This CDR3 is built from 13 residues. V shed 5 bases, J shed 3 bases, and the junction held 2 bases outside the gene matches. CDR3 nucleotides: TGTGCCAGCAGTCGACAGGGGTACACTGAAGCTTTCTTT. It is translated as CASSRQGYTEAFF.

This chain uses TRBV2 with TRBJ1-1; D not certain. This CDR3 region has 14 residues. CDR1 is SNHLY and CDR2 is FYNNEI in the germline V gene. Trimming pared 5 bases from V and 6 bases from J, leaving 16 bases between. The CDR3 loop reads CASSSTNGVAEAFF. For the CDR3, the DNA is TGTGCCAGCAGTTCGACTAATGGGGTCGCTGAAGCTTTCTTT.

The V gene is TRBV3-1 (or the pseudogene TRBV3-2), the J gene TRBJ1-4; D perhaps matches TRBD1 (5 bases). There are 14 residues in the CDR3. Germline V CDR1 and CDR2: LGHDT, YNNKEL (reference sequence). Trimming took off 4 bases at V and 1 base at J, with 7 bases between the two ends. The DNA for the CDR3 is TGTGCCAGCAGCCCGACAGAAACTAATGAAAAACTGTTTTTT. Translating gives CASSPTETNEKLFF.

CDR3 nucleotide sequence: TGCAGCGTGCGGACAGGAGCCTACGAGCAGTACTTC. It is translated as CSVRTGAYEQYF. The V call is TRBV29-1, the J call TRBJ2-7; 7 bases match TRBD1. The length of the CDR3 is 12 residues. CDR1 is SQVTM and CDR2 is ANQGSEA in the germline V gene. V dropped 6 bases and J dropped 2; count of bases not matched to a gene: 4.

The chain combines TRBV3-1 (or the pseudogene TRBV3-2) with TRBJ1-5; unclear D gene. Trimming shortened V by 0 bases and J by 7 bases, and 16 bases separated the two germline ends. Germline-derived CDR1 and CDR2 are LGHDT and YNNKEL (reference sequence). The CDR3 loop spans 16 amino acids. As DNA, the CDR3 is TGTGCCAGCAGCCAAGATCAGCCGGGTTCGGCCCAGCCCCAGCATTTT. Translated: CASSQDQPGSAQPQHF.

The rearrangement links TRBV7-8 to TRBJ2-5; the D gene is possibly TRBD2 (6 bases). The CDR3 contains 15 residues. Between the trimmed V and J ends, which lost 5 bases and 5 bases, there was a span of 18 bases. The germline V gene encodes CDR1 SGHVS and CDR2 FQNEAQ. The CDR3 loop reads CASSREGGTSETQYF. Written as DNA, the CDR3 is TGTGCCAGCAGCCGGGAAGGAGGGACCAGTGAGACCCAGTACTTC.

The chain recombines TRBV6-4 with TRBJ2-2; TRBD1 aligns across 8 bases. Germline CDR1 reads MRHNA; CDR2 reads SNTAGT. V dropped 6 bases and J dropped 1; count of bases not matched to a gene: 13. The CDR3 is made up of 18 amino acids. The CDR3 here is CASRTGTGTIWNTGELFF. As DNA, the CDR3 is TGTGCCAGCAGGACCGGGACAGGAACTATCTGGAACACCGGGGAGCTGTTTTTT.

The genes are TRBV3-1 (or the pseudogene TRBV3-2) and TRBJ2-1; D is uncertain. CDR3 length: 15 amino acids. Germline lookup yields CDR1 LGHDT and CDR2 YNNKEL (reference sequence). The germline V and J ends were trimmed by 4 bases and 6 bases, with 16 bases remaining between them. CDR3 protein: CASSRRSLRLNEQFF. The CDR3 DNA sequence: TGTGCCAGCAGCCGTAGGAGTCTTCGGCTCAATGAGCAGTTCTTC.

This clone was counted once. CDR3 in amino acids: CASSSEVPNTEAFF. Here the CDR3 DNA reads TGTGCCAGCAGTTCGGAGGTTCCGAACACTGAAGCTTTCTTT. The chain couples TRBV6-6 to TRBJ1-1; D remains unclear. CDR1 MNHNY and CDR2 SVGAGI come from the germline V gene (reference sequence). V shed 4 bases and J shed 1 base, with 10 bases lying between them. The CDR3 extends over 14 amino acids.

The genes are TRBV6-5 and TRBJ2-3; perhaps TRBD2 as D (6 bases). The V end lost 6 bases, the J end lost 0 bases, and 7 bases lay between the germline ends. The CDR3 totals 13 residues. CDR1 and CDR2 from the germline V gene are MNHEY and SVGAGI. Here the CDR3 DNA reads TGTGCCAGCAGGGAGGGTAGCACAGATACGCAGTATTTT. This gives the protein CASREGSTDTQYF.

The genes are TRBV7-8 and TRBJ1-3; 7 bases line up with TRBD1. CDR3 size: 16 residues. CDR1 is SGHVS, CDR2 FQNEAQ, per germline. The V segment lost 2 bases and the J segment 4 bases; nucleotides outside the gene matches: 8. Written as DNA, the CDR3 is TGTGCCAGCAGCTTACCCCGACAGGGTGGAGGAAACACCATATATTTT. It specifies CASSLPRQGGGNTIYF.

The V gene is TRBV7-3, the J gene TRBJ2-4; 7 bases line up with TRBD1. The V and J ends lost 4 bases and 4 bases, in that order; junction bases with no gene match: 7. Germline values: CDR1 SGHTA, CDR2 FQGTGA. This CDR3 region has 15 residues. CDR3 sequence: CASSSTGTVKNIQYF. The CDR3 DNA follows: TGTGCCAGCAGCTCAACCGGGACAGTAAAAAACATTCAGTACTTC.